The clone carrying this T cell receptor beta chain was recorded at least ten times. This record comes from a study of low-dose radiotherapy and immunotherapy resistance in tumors. cDNA synthesis used a TRAV/TRBV-specific primer set for both chains. With a V-primer adapter and a constant-region primer, TCRs were amplified for approximately 19 PCR cycles. Each CDR3 protein is one row after TCRdb ran MiXCR on the reads. This sample has fewer than 90,000 distinct CDR3 sequences, with 15% to 20% found just once. Time point given: before trial treatment. As a condition of eligibility, patients had advanced solid tumors lacking tumor-infiltrating lymphocytes. Germline V gene data show CDR1 as SGHTA and CDR2 as FQGNSA. The V segment lost 1 base and the J segment 4 bases; nucleotides outside the gene matches: 5. The CDR3 contains 16 residues.

The TCR sequence derives from a male donor with prostate cancer. The sequences come from PBMCs, collected before treatment. The chain has TRBV7-2 and TRBJ2-7, with TRBD2 matching 12 bases. The chain's CDR3 is CASSLVLAGGWYEQYF. CDR3 DNA sequence: TGTGCCAGCAGCTTAGTTCTAGCGGGAGGGTGGTACGAGCAGTACTTC. Based on the CDR3 plus reference TRBV7-2 and TRBJ2-7, the full variable domain is GAGVSQSPSNKVTEKGKDVELRCDPISGHTALYWYRQSLGQGLEFLIYFQGNSAPDKSGLPSDRFSAERTGGSVSTLTIQRTQQEDSAVYLCASSLVLAGGWYEQYFGPGTRLTVT.